This TCR beta chain came from a study of post-analysis software for immune sequencing data. A word on this clonotype: The antigen remains undetermined.

General study findings and limits: There were roughly 5 TRBV segments more frequent in patients than controls, and TRBV5-6, TRBV5-1 and TRBV20-1 were among them.

Unique molecular identifiers were built into the TCR beta cDNA libraries. MiXCR was run by TCRdb on the PCR reads, yielding one entry per CDR3 protein. The data hold about 770,000 distinct CDR3 sequences, with 46% observed a single time. V gave up 5 bases and J gave up 2 bases, with 13 bases separating them. Looked up from germline, CDR1 is SEHNR and CDR2 is FQNEAQ (reference sequence). The CDR3 has 14 amino acids. This chain uses TRBV7-9 with TRBJ2-7, with a weak D call TRBD1 (6 bases). The sequencing input was blood. The receptor's source is a girl between 5 and 17 years old with multiple sclerosis. The CDR3 bases are TGTGCCAGCAGCCCTTCGGACAGAACCTACGAGCAGTACTTC. Translating it yields CASSPSDRTYEQYF.